This TCR beta chain came from a study of T-cell reconstitution after alpha-beta-depleted transplantation in children. The authors prepared the TCRbeta library with unique molecular identifiers. MiXCR was run by TCRdb on the PCR reads, yielding one entry per CDR3 protein. The sample gives just over 950,000 distinct CDR3 sequences, roughly 29% of which show up once; over 25% is in the top ten. Study-level points and caveats: The origin of high day-60 TCRbeta diversity in some patients lay in surviving recipient T cells and thymic progenitors. There were reportedly several hundred expanded graft clones from which alpha-beta T cells came about two months after transplant. One year after transplant, T-cell counts and diversity came mostly from newly produced T cells.

To note about this clonotype: Its specificity is not known.

Sequenced material: PBMCs, mostly from graft donor cells, taken 360 days after TCRalphabeta/CD19-depleted stem cell transplant. The sequence came from a boy less than two years old who had a stem cell transplant for SCID, so the T cells may come from the graft donor.

This CDR3 reads CASSPNWGGGYEQFF. In nucleotides, the CDR3 is TGCGCCAGCAGCCCTAACTGGGGGGGCGGGTATGAGCAGTTCTTC. The chain has TRBV5-1 and TRBJ2-1; D perhaps matches TRBD2 (7 bases). Germline CDR1 is SGHRS and CDR2 is YFSETQ. The ends were cut back, 4 bases at V and 8 bases at J, with 19 bases in the middle. The CDR3 loop spans 15 amino acids.